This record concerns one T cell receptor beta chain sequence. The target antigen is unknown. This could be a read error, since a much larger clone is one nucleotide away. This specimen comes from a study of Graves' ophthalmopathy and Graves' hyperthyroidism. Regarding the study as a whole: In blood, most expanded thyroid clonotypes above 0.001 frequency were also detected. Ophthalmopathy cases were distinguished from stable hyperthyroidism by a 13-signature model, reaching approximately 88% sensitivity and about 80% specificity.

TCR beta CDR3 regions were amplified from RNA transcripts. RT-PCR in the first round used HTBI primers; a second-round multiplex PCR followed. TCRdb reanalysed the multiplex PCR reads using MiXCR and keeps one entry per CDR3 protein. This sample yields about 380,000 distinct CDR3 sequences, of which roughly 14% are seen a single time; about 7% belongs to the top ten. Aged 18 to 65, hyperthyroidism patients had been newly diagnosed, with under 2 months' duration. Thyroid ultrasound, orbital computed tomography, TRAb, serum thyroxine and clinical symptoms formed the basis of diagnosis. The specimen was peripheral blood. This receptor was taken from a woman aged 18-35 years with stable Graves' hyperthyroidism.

The CDR3 loop is CASRLRTGLAGEVFF. The CDR3 bases are TGTGCCAGCAGACTTCGGACAGGGTTGGCCGGGGAGGTGTTTTTT. V usage is TRBV12-3 or TRBV12-4 and J usage is TRBJ2-2; 8 bases agree with TRBD1. The CDR3 is 15 residues long.